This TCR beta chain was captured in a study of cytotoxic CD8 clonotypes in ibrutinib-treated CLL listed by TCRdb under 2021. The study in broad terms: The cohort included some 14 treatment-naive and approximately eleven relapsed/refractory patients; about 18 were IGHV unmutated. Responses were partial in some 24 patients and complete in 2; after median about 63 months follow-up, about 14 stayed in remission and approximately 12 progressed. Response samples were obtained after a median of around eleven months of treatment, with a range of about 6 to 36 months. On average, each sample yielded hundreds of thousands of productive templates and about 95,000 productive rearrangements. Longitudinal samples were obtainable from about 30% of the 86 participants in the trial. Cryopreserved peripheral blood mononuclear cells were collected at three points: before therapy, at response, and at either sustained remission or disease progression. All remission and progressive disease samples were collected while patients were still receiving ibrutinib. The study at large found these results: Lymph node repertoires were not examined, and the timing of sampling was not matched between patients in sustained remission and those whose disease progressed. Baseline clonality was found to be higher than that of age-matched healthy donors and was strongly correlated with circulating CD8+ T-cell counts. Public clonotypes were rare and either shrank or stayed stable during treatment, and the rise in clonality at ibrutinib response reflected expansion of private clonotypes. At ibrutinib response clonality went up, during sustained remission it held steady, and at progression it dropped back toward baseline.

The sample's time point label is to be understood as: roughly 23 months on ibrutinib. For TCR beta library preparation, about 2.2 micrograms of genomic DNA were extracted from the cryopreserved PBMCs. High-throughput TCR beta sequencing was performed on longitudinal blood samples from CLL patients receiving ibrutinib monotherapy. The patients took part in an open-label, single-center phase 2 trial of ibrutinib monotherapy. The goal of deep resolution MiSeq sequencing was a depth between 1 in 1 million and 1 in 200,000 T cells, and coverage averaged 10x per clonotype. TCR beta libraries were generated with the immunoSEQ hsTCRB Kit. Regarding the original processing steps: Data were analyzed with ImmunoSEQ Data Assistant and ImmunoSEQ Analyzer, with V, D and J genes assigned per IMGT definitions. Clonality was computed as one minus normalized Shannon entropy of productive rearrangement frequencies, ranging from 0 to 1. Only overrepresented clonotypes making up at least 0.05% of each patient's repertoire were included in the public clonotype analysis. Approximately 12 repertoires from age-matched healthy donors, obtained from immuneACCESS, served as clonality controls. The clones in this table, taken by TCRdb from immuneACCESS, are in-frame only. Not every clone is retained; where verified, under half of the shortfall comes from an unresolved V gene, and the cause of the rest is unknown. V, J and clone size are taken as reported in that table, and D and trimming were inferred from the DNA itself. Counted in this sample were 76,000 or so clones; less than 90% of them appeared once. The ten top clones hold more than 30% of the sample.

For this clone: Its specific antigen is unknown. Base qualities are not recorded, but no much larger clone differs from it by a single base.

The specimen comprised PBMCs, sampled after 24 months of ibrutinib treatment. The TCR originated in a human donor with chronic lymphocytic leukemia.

The bases read TGTGCCAGCAGTTACATCGGCACAGAGTACTTC. Translation gives CASSYIGTEYF. The V gene is TRBV6-5 and the J gene is TRBJ2-5, with the D gene uncertain. According to the germline V gene, CDR1 reads MNHEY and CDR2 reads SVGAGI. The CDR3 contains 11 residues, cysteine and phenylalanine counted. Only the CDR3 DNA stays, 33 bases, in frame from base 1. The junction carries 10 bases between V and J, which are trimmed by 2 bases and 12 bases respectively.